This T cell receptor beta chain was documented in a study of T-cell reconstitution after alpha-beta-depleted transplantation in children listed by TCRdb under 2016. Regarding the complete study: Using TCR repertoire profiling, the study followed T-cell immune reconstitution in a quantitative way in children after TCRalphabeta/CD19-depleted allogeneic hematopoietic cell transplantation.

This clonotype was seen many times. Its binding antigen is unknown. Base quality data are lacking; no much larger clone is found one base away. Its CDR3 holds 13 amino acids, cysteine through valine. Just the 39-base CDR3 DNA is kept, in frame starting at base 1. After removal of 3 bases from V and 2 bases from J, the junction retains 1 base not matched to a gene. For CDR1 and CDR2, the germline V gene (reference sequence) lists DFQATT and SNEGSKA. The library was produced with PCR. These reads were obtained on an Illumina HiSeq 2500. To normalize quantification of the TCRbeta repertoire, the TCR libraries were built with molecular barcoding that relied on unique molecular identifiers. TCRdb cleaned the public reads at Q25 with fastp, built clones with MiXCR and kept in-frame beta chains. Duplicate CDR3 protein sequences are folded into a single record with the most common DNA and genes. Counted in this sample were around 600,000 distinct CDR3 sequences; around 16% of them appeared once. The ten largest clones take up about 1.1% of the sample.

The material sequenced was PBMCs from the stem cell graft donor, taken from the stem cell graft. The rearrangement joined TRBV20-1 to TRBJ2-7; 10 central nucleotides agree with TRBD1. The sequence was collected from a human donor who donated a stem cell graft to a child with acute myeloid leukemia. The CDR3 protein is CSARGQGTYEQYV. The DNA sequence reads TGCAGTGCTAGGGGACAGGGGACCTACGAGCAGTACGTC.